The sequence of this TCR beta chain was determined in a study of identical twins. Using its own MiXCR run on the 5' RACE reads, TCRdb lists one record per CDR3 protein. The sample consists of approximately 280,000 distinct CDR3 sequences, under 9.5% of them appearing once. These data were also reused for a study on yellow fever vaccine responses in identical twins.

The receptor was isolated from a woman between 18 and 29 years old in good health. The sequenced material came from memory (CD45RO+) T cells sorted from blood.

CDR3 DNA: TGTGCCAGCAGCTTGGGGGATCCCCCAACTAATGAAAAACTGTTTTTT. This sequence encodes CASSLGDPPTNEKLFF. The V call is TRBV5-5, the J call TRBJ1-4; D is unclear. The V gene's germline CDR1 is SGHKS and CDR2 YYEKEE (reference sequence). This CDR3 contains 16 residues. The ends were cut back, 0 bases at V and 0 bases at J, with 9 bases in the middle.